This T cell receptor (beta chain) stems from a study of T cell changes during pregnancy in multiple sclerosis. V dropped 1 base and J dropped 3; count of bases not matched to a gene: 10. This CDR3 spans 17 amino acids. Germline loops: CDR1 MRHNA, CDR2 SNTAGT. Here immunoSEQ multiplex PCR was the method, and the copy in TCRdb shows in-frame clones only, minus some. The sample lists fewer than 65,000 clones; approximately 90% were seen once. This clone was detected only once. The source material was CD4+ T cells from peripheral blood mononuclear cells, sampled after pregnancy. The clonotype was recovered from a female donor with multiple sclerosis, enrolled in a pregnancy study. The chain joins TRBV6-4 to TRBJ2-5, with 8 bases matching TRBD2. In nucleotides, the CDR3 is TGTGCCAGCAGTGACTACCTCTGGCGGGAGGTTGAAGAGACCCAGTACTTC. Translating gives CASSDYLWREVEETQYF.